Below are 17 T cell receptor beta chains sequenced from a single sample in a study of T cell responses to AZD1222 COVID-19 vaccine. Here immunoSEQ multiplex PCR was the method, and the copy in TCRdb shows in-frame clones only, minus some. Here the sample spans approximately 150,000 clones, 75% to 95% being singletons. Here the sequenced sample was peripheral blood, taken on day 0 of AZD1222 vaccination. The receptors stem from an adult in good health.

This chain links TRBV28 with TRBJ2-2, with D uncertain. The CDR3 covers 12 residues. Germline CDR1 is MDHEN and CDR2 is SYDVKM. Trimming stripped 5 bases from V and 1 base from J, with 2 bases between. CDR3 sequence: CASSQNTGELFF. In DNA form, the CDR3 reads TGTGCCAGCAGTCAGAACACCGGGGAGCTGTTTTTT.

The chain employs TRBV12-3 or TRBV12-4 and TRBJ2-1, with D possibly being TRBD1 or TRBD2 (5 bases each). This CDR3 comprises 13 residues. Trimming shortened V by 5 bases and J by 11 bases, and 16 bases separated the two germline ends. CDR3 amino acids: CASSTTWDAQQFF. In DNA, the CDR3 is TGTGCCAGCAGTACCACCTGGGACGCGCAGCAGTTCTTC.

This chain links TRBV5-4 with TRBJ1-6, with 10 bases matching TRBD1. This CDR3 region has 14 residues. The V segment lost 4 bases and the J segment 10 bases; nucleotides outside the gene matches: 5. Germline assignment: CDR1 SGHNT and CDR2 YYREEE (reference sequence). The CDR3 DNA is TGTGCCAGCAGCATCCGGGACAGGGGCTCACCCCTCCACTTT. Translated: CASSIRDRGSPLHF.

This chain uses TRBV27 with TRBJ2-2, with D perhaps TRBD1 or TRBD2 (5 bases each). Germline lookup yields CDR1 MNHEY and CDR2 SMNVEV (reference sequence). V gave up 2 bases and J gave up 4 bases, with 17 bases separating them. CDR3 length: 17 amino acids. The CDR3 nucleotides are TGTGCCAGCAGTTTAAGGTGGTCTGGGGGTAGCACCGGGGAGCTGTTTTTT. Its translation: CASSLRWSGGSTGELFF.

This clone has a handful of counts. The rearrangement links TRBV5-8 to TRBJ2-1; D remains unclear. Germline V CDR1 and CDR2: SGHTS, YDEGEE. The CDR3 consists of 12 residues. V was clipped by 4 bases and J by 7 bases, with 9 bases between them. The CDR3 DNA follows: TGTGCCAGCAGCGTCGACAATAATGAGCAGTTCTTC. It codes for CASSVDNNEQFF.

The chain employs TRBV19 and TRBJ1-3; 10 bases align to TRBD1. The J segment lost 0 bases and the V segment lost 6 bases, leaving 5 bases of the junction unmatched. Per germline, CDR1 LNHDA and CDR2 SQIVND (reference sequence). This CDR3 has 16 residues. The CDR3 reads CASRTGTGDSGNTIYF. The CDR3 DNA follows: TGTGCCAGTAGGACCGGGACAGGGGACTCTGGAAACACCATATATTTT.

The rearrangement joins TRBV5-4 to TRBJ2-7; 11 bases are a match to TRBD2. V shed 0 bases, J shed 3 bases, and the junction held 5 bases outside the gene matches. Germline values: CDR1 SGHNT, CDR2 YYREEE (reference sequence). The CDR3 is made up of 16 amino acids. The CDR3: CASSLGPSGGFYEQYF. The CDR3 nucleotides read TGTGCCAGCAGCTTGGGGCCTAGCGGGGGGTTCTACGAGCAGTACTTC. Based on the CDR3 plus reference TRBV5-4 and TRBJ2-7, the full variable domain is ETGVTQSPTHLIKTRGQQVTLRCSSQSGHNTVSWYQQALGQGPQFIFQYYREEENGRGNFPPRFSGLQFPNYSSELNVNALELDDSALYLCASSLGPSGGFYEQYFGPGTRLTVT.

This chain joins TRBV27 and TRBJ1-6, with 8 bases aligning to TRBD1. Germline V CDR1 and CDR2: MNHEY, SMNVEV (reference sequence). The CDR3 extends over 14 amino acids. V lost 2 bases, J lost 6 bases, and 0 bases stayed unmatched. The CDR3 region has the DNA TGTGCCAGCAGTTTAGACAGGGGTAATTCACCCCTCCACTTT. Translating gives CASSLDRGNSPLHF.

In regard to this clone: This specimen includes other DNA sequences encoding the same CDR3. This sequence joins TRBV9 and TRBJ2-2; D remains ambiguous. Trimming left V 0 bases short and J 7 bases short, with 10 bases between. The CDR3 has 14 amino acids. Germline V gives CDR1 SGDLS, CDR2 YYNGEE. The chain's CDR3 is CASSVVPGGGELFF. CDR3 DNA sequence: TGTGCCAGCAGCGTAGTCCCCGGTGGCGGGGAGCTGTTTTTT.

The chain joins TRBV7-3 to TRBJ2-3; the D is unclear. The CDR3 consists of 13 residues. The V and J ends lost 2 bases and 6 bases respectively, with 9 bases between them. Looked up from germline, CDR1 is SGHTA and CDR2 is FQGTGA. The CDR3 reads CASSLERRDTQYF. The CDR3 bases are TGTGCCAGCAGCTTAGAGAGAAGGGATACGCAGTATTTT.

This clone was seen a single time. The chain uses TRBV5-6 and TRBJ2-7, with D uncertain. V was trimmed by 2 bases and J by 5 bases, leaving 23 bases between them. Per germline, CDR1 SGHDT and CDR2 YYEEEE. This CDR3 is built from 17 residues. In nucleotides, the CDR3 is TGTGCCAGCAGCTTAGGTAACCCGGGCCGAAGGTTCCACGAGCAGTACTTC. This encodes CASSLGNPGRRFHEQYF.

The V gene is TRBV2, the J gene TRBJ1-3, with TRBD1 as a possible D gene (5 bases). The CDR3 has 15 residues. The ends were cut back, 6 bases at V and 3 bases at J, with 15 bases in the middle. The germline gives CDR1 SNHLY, CDR2 FYNNEI. The chain's CDR3 is CASSTGAGGGNTIYF. The CDR3 DNA is TGTGCCAGCAGCACAGGTGCGGGCGGTGGAAACACCATATATTTT.

The DNA of the CDR3 is TGTGCCAGCAGTGAAAACATGGTATTGAACACTGAAGCTTTCTTT. It codes for CASSENMVLNTEAFF. The V gene is TRBV6-1, the J gene TRBJ1-1; no clear D gene. This CDR3 has 15 residues. The germline V gene has CDR1 MNHNS and CDR2 SASEGT. Trimming pared 2 bases from V and 0 bases from J, leaving 10 bases between.

This clone was picked up a small number of times. The rearrangement joins TRBV6-4 to TRBJ2-1, with 7 bases identical to TRBD2. Germline values: CDR1 MRHNA, CDR2 SNTAGT. The length of the CDR3 is 15 residues. Trimming took 2 bases from V and 0 from J; bases not matched to a gene: 1. CDR3 DNA sequence: TGTGCCAGCAGTGACCCGGGAGGCTCCTACAATGAGCAGTTCTTC. Translation gives CASSDPGGSYNEQFF.

The chain couples TRBV4-3 to TRBJ1-4; 7 nucleotides line up with TRBD1. With 3 bases clipped from V and 4 bases from J, the junction kept 8 bases outside the gene matches. Germline V gives CDR1 LGHNA, CDR2 YSLEER. The CDR3 length is 16 residues. CDR3 in amino acids: CASSQRHRGGNEKLFF. The CDR3, as DNA: TGCGCCAGCAGCCAGCGCCACAGGGGAGGTAATGAAAAACTGTTTTTT.

In its sample, this clone was seen once. The chain combines TRBV5-6 with TRBJ2-7; 13 bases match TRBD2. From germline, CDR1 is SGHDT and CDR2 YYEEEE. This CDR3 comprises 15 residues. J gave up 4 bases and V 4 bases, and 5 bases lay outside the gene matches. CDR3 amino acids: CASSLGLAGSYEQYF. In nucleotides, the CDR3 is TGTGCCAGCAGCCTGGGACTAGCGGGATCGTACGAGCAGTACTTC.

V is TRBV7-9 and J is TRBJ1-6; 8 bases are a match to TRBD1. Germline trimming cut 5 bases from V and 4 bases from J; bases unmatched to any gene: 4. CDR3 length: 15 amino acids. Germline CDR1 and CDR2: SEHNR and FQNEAQ (reference sequence). DNA of the CDR3: TGTGCCAGCAGCCCCGGGACAGGTTATAATTCACCCCTCCACTTT. Amino acid sequence: CASSPGTGYNSPLHF.